Listed below are T cell receptor beta chains from one sample, sequenced in a study of shared clonotypes between healthy human individuals. Sequencing used immunoSEQ multiplex PCR; TCRdb keeps in-frame clones, though not all of them. Among 750,000 to 1,000,000 clones listed, about 91% were seen once. The material sequenced was naive CD8+ T cells sorted from blood. The receptors here all came from a man aged 25-40 years in good health. Each CDR3 is given with its conserved first and last residue. A D gene is named only where the DNA matches it firmly. Part of the rows lack a size; the others show once, few, many or a class for expanded clones.

>TRBJ2-1|TRBV28|NA|NA
CASSLRENYNEQFF
TGTGCCAGCAGTTTGCGGGAAAACTACAATGAGCAGTTCTTC
>TRBJ1-3|TRBV29-1|NA|NA
CSVGLFSGNTIYF
TGCAGCGTTGGACTGTTTTCTGGAAACACCATATATTTT
>TRBJ2-5|TRBV9|NA|TRBD2
CASSPGLAGVSETQYF
TGTGCCAGCAGCCCGGGACTAGCGGGAGTTTCGGAGACCCAGTACTTC
>TRBJ1-2|TRBV30|once|NA
CAWSPGLINYGYTF
TGTGCCTGGAGTCCAGGACTTATTAACTATGGCTACACCTTC
>TRBJ2-7|TRBV6-4|NA|NA
CASSRANHEQYF
TGTGCCAGCAGTCGAGCCAACCACGAGCAGTACTTC
>TRBJ2-7|TRBV27|NA|NA
CASRNPPTYEQYF
TGTGCCAGCAGGAACCCTCCGACCTACGAGCAGTACTTC
>TRBJ1-1|TRBV7-9|NA|NA
CASRGTGNTEAFF
TGTGCCAGCAGAGGGACGGGAAACACTGAAGCTTTCTTT
>TRBJ2-7|TRBV5-4|NA|NA
CASSFGGEQYF
TGTGCCAGCAGCTTTGGGGGGGAGCAGTACTTC
>TRBJ2-1|TRBV11-2|NA|TRBD2
CASSGLAGSTYNEQFF
TGTGCCAGCAGTGGACTAGCGGGAAGCACCTACAATGAGCAGTTCTTC
>TRBJ2-7|TRBV27|NA|TRBD1
CASSPSGTGGYEQYF
TGTGCCAGCAGCCCTTCCGGGACAGGGGGCTACGAGCAGTACTTC
>TRBJ2-1|TRBV29-1|NA|TRBD1
CSVESGTDDYNEQFF
TGCAGCGTTGAATCCGGGACAGACGACTACAATGAGCAGTTCTTC
>TRBJ1-1|TRBV13|NA|TRBD1
CASSLGTGVNTEAFF
TGTGCCAGCAGCTTAGGGACAGGGGTGAACACTGAAGCTTTCTTT
>TRBJ1-1|TRBV28|NA|NA
CASSLFLQVNTEAFF
TGTGCCAGCAGTTTATTTTTACAGGTTAACACTGAAGCTTTCTTT
>TRBJ1-5|TRBV19|NA|NA
CASSIVSAGDFWAYRQPQHF
TGTGCCAGTAGTATAGTGTCGGCAGGGGACTTTTGGGCCTACCGCCAGCCCCAGCATTTT
>TRBJ2-1|TRBV5-4|NA|TRBD1
CASSYLRTGVTYNEQFF
TGTGCCAGCAGCTACTTACGGACAGGGGTAACCTACAATGAGCAGTTCTTC
>TRBJ2-7|TRBV15|NA|NA
CATSRDRGISYEQYF
TGTGCCACCAGCAGAGATAGAGGCATCTCCTACGAGCAGTACTTC
>TRBJ1-2|TRBV4-1|NA|NA
CASSLTDNYGYTF
TGCGCCAGCAGCCTAACAGATAACTATGGCTACACCTTC
>TRBJ1-2|TRBV29-1|NA|NA
CSVEGWDRATSAAYGYTF
TGCAGCGTTGAAGGCTGGGACCGAGCCACATCTGCAGCCTATGGCTACACCTTC
>TRBJ2-7|TRBV7-9|NA|NA
CASSPSEARGYEQYF
TGTGCCAGCAGCCCTTCAGAGGCTCGGGGGTACGAGCAGTACTTC
>TRBJ2-3|TRBV9|NA|NA
CASSASRVQSTDTQYF
TGTGCCAGCAGCGCCTCTCGCGTACAGAGCACAGATACGCAGTATTTT
>TRBJ2-4|TRBV23-1|NA|NA
CASSQSMAGMIAKNIQYF
TGCGCCAGCAGTCAATCTATGGCGGGCATGATAGCCAAAAACATTCAGTACTTC
>TRBJ2-3|TRBV7-9|once|NA
CASSPWSDTQYF
TGTGCCAGCAGCCCCTGGTCAGATACGCAGTATTTT
>TRBJ2-3|TRBV25-1|NA|NA
CASRWSDTQYF
TGTGCCAGCAGGTGGTCAGATACGCAGTATTTT
>TRBJ2-7|TRBV4-3|NA|TRBD2
CASSSGTSAYEQYF
TGCGCCAGCAGCTCCGGGACTAGTGCCTACGAGCAGTACTTC
>TRBJ2-4|TRBV27|NA|NA
CASSSSKNIQYF
TGTGCCAGCAGTTCGTCCAAAAACATTCAGTACTTC
>TRBJ2-7|TRBV5-5|NA|NA
CASSLYLDVQGYEQYF
TGTGCCAGCAGCTTGTATCTCGATGTGCAGGGCTACGAGCAGTACTTC
>TRBJ1-5|TRBV7-2|NA|NA
CASSFVSGQPQHF
TGTGCCAGCAGCTTCGTTTCTGGCCAGCCCCAGCATTTT
>TRBJ2-7|TRBV7-9|NA|TRBD1
CASRDRGSYEQYF
TGTGCCAGCCGGGACAGGGGTTCTTACGAGCAGTACTTC
>TRBJ2-5|TRBV6-6|NA|NA
CASSYPLLSETQYF
TGTGCCAGCAGTTACCCCCTTTTATCAGAGACCCAGTACTTC
>TRBJ2-7|TRBV29-1|NA|NA
CSVNGETHGGSYEQYF
TGCAGCGTGAATGGGGAAACGCACGGGGGCTCCTACGAGCAGTACTTC
>TRBJ2-6|TRBV2|NA|NA
CASTGAGANVLTF
TGTGCCAGCACCGGGGCTGGGGCCAACGTCCTGACTTTC
>TRBJ2-1|TRBV29-1|NA|TRBD2
CSVEELGLAGGRSGREQFF
TGCAGCGTTGAAGAATTAGGACTAGCGGGAGGTAGGTCTGGGCGTGAGCAGTTCTTC
>TRBJ2-1|TRBV20-1|NA|NA
CSAMQDNEQFF
TGCAGTGCTATGCAGGACAATGAGCAGTTCTTC
>TRBJ2-1|TRBV19|once|NA
CASSISTGGNEQFF
TGTGCCAGTAGTATTAGTACAGGAGGGAATGAGCAGTTCTTC
>TRBJ2-7|TRBV7-8|NA|TRBD2
CASSGGRRYEQYF
TGTGCCAGCAGCGGCGGGAGGCGCTACGAGCAGTACTTC
>TRBJ2-7|TRBV5-8|NA|NA
CASSLVAHEQYF
TGTGCCAGCAGCTTGGTTGCCCACGAGCAGTACTTC
>TRBJ2-7|TRBV7-9|once|NA
CASSLVSGAGEQYF
TGTGCCAGCAGCTTAGTTTCAGGGGCGGGAGAGCAGTACTTC